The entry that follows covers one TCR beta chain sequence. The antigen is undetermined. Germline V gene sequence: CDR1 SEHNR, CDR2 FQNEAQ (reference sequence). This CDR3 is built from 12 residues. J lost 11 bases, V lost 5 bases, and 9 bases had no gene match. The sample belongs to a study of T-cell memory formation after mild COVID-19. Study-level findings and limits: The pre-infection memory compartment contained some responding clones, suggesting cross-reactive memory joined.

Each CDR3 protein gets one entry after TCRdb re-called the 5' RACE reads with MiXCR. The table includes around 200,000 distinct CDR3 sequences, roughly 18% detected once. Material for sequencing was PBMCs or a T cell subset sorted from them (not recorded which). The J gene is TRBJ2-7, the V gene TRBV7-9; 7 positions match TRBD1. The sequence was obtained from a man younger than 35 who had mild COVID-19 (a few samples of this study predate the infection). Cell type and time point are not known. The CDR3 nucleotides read TGTGCCAGCAGCCCCGTCCGACAGGGAGAGTACGTC. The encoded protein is CASSPVRQGEYV.